The sequence of this T cell receptor (beta chain) was determined in a study of blood T cell repertoires in COVID-19. Study-wide background: The samples span acute and convalescent COVID-19 from the United States, Italy and Spain. PBMCs, B-cell-depleted T cells, or T cells were the source of the cDNA or gDNA that made up the material.

Authors' analysis steps: Amplification of reference gene primers provided the estimated nucleated cell counts. Data came from immunoSEQ multiplex PCR; TCRdb stores just in-frame clones and leaves some out. V and J calls and clone size come straight from that table; D and trimming were deduced from the DNA. The sample has roughly 250,000 clones, 80% to 90% seen once; the top ten hold around 0.84%. This receptor was obtained from a man aged 30 to 45 with acute or convalescent COVID-19. Sequenced: peripheral blood.

This chain's CDR3 is CASSPRGGANEQFF. CDR3 in DNA: TGTGCCAGCAGCCCACGCGGAGGGGCCAATGAGCAGTTCTTC. The chain combines TRBV5-4 with TRBJ2-1, with D possibly TRBD2 on 6 matching bases. V dropped 4 bases and J dropped 6 bases, with 14 bases sitting between them. The CDR3 totals 14 residues. Germline V gene sequence: CDR1 SGHNT, CDR2 YYREEE (reference sequence).